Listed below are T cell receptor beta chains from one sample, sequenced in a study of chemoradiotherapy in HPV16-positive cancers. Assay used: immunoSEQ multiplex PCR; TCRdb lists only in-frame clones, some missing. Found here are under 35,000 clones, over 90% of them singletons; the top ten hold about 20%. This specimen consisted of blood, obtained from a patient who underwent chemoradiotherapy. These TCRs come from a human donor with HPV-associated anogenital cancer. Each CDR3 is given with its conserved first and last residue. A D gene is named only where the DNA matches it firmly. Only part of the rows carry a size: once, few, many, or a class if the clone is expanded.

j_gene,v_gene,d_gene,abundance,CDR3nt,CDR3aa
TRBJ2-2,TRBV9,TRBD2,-,TGTGCCAGCAGCCAAGGACTAGCGGGAGGAAGTAGCGGGGAGCTGTTTTTT,CASSQGLAGGSSGELFF
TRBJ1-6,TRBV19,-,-,TGTGCCAGTAGTATTGAGGACCTAAATTCACCCCTCCACTTT,CASSIEDLNSPLHF
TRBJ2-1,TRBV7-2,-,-,TGTGCCAGCAGACGGACAGAAATCTCCTACAATGAGCAGTTCTTC,CASRRTEISYNEQFF
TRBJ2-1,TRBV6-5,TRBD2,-,TGTGCCAGCAGTCTAGCGGGGGGCCGGCCTGAAATCTTCTTC,CASSLAGGRPEIFF
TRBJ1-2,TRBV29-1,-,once,TGCAGCGTTGAAGGGCCGTATGGCTACACCTTC,CSVEGPYGYTF
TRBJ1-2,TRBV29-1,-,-,TGCAGCGTAGAAGTTAACTATGGCTACACCTTC,CSVEVNYGYTF
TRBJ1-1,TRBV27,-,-,TGTGCCAGCAGTTTATCGAGAGGGGTCCCGAACACTGAAGCTTTCTTT,CASSLSRGVPNTEAFF
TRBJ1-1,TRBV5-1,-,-,TGCGCCACAACTAAAGGAGATTCCTCAAGGAACACTGAAGCTTTCTTT,CATTKGDSSRNTEAFF
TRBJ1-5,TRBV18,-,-,TGTGCCAGCTCACCAGGAGGAAGTGAGCCCCAGCATTTT,CASSPGGSEPQHF
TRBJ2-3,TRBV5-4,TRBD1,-,TGTGCCAGCAGCTTCCCGGGACAGGGGGCTTCAGATACGCAGTATTTT,CASSFPGQGASDTQYF
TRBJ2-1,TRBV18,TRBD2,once,TGTGCCAGCTCCAGGACTAGCGGAATAGAGCAGTTCTTC,CASSRTSGIEQFF
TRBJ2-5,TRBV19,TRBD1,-,TGTGCCAGTAGTAATCCAGGACAGGCCTACGGGGCAGAGACCCAGTACTTC,CASSNPGQAYGAETQYF
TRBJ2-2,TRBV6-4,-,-,TGTGCCAGCAGTGAAGAGGGGGGGGAAACCGGGGAGCTGTTTTTT,CASSEEGGETGELFF
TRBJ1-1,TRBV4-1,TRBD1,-,TGCGCCAGCAGGCGATCCGGGACAGGTGACACTGAAGCTTTCTTT,CASRRSGTGDTEAFF
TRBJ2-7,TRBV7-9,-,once,TGTGCCAGCAGCTTAGACTTACACTCCCCCAACCGCGGGCAGTACTTC,CASSLDLHSPNRGQYF
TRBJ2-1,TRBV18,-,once,TGTGCCAGCTCACCCCTGGAAGACTGGTACTTCGGGTTCTTC,CASSPLEDWYFGFF
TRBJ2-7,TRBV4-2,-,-,TGTGCCAGCAGCCCCGATCCCTCAACTCTCTCCTCCGGGCAGTACTTC,CASSPDPSTLSSGQYF
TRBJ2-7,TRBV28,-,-,TGTGCCAGCACTGCCGGGTTTCCCTCCTACGAGCAGTACTTC,CASTAGFPSYEQYF
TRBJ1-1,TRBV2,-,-,TGTGCCAGCAGTGAAGCCGGGGGCAGAACATATGAAGCTTTCTTT,CASSEAGGRTYEAFF
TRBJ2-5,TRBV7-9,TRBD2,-,TGTGCCAGCAGCTTAGCTGGGACTACCCCGCGGGAGACCCAGTACTTC,CASSLAGTTPRETQYF
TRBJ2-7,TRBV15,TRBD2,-,TGTGCCACCAGCGCACGAAGATGGACTAGCGGGGGCCGCTCCTACGAGCAGTACTTC,CATSARRWTSGGRSYEQYF
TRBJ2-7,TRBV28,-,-,TGTGCCAGCAGTTTATATCAGGGCTCCTACGAGCAGTACTTC,CASSLYQGSYEQYF
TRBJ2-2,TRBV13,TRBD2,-,TGTGCCAGCAGTAGCAGCGGGAGTAACACCGGGGAGCTGTTTTTT,CASSSSGSNTGELFF
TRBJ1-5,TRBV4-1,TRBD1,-,TGCGCCAGCAGCCGTCCGGGACAGAGCAATCAGCCCCAGCATTTT,CASSRPGQSNQPQHF
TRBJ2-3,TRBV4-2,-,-,TGTGCCAGCAGCCAAGGGGTCAGGGCCAGCACAGATACGCAGTATTTT,CASSQGVRASTDTQYF
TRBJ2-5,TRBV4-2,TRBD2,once,TGTGCCAGCAGCCAAGATCGGGGAGGGGAGACCCAGTACTTC,CASSQDRGGETQYF
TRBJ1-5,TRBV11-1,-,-,TGTGCCAGCAGCCCCCAGGGTTTCAATCAGCCCCAGCATTTT,CASSPQGFNQPQHF
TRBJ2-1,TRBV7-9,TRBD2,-,TGTGCCAGCAGCTTCTTTCTAGCGGGAGGCAATGAGCAGTTCTTC,CASSFFLAGGNEQFF
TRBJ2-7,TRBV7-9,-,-,TGTGCCAGCAGCTTGACGGGGATCCACGAGCAGTACTTC,CASSLTGIHEQYF
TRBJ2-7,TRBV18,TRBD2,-,TGTGCCAGCTCCCACACTAGCGGCAAGTTACAGCAGTACTTC,CASSHTSGKLQQYF
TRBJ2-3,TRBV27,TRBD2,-,TGTGCCAGCAGGCGGACTAGCGGCTTGGATACGCAGTATTTT,CASRRTSGLDTQYF
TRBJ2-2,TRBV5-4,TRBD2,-,TGTGCCAGCAGCTTGTGGTCGGGAGGGAAGAACACCGGGGAGCTGTTTTTT,CASSLWSGGKNTGELFF
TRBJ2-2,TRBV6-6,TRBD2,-,TGTGCCAGCGCGACAGCGGGGGTATTAGAGCTGTTTTTT,CASATAGVLELFF
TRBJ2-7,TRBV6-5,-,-,TGTGCCAGCAGTTTGTGGTTGAGAGGGGCAGCCTACGAGCAGTACTTC,CASSLWLRGAAYEQYF
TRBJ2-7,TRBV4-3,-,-,TGCGCCAGCAGCCAGGAGGCCGGGACACAGACCTACGAGCAGTACTTC,CASSQEAGTQTYEQYF
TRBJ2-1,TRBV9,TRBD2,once,TGTGCCAGCAGCGCCCCGCGCAGGGAGGGCTCCTACAATGAGCAGTTCTTC,CASSAPRREGSYNEQFF
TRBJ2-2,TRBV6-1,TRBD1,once,TGTGCCAGCAGTGTCGGGACAGGGGACACCGGGGAGCTGTTTTTT,CASSVGTGDTGELFF
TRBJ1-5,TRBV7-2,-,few,TGTGCCAGCAGCTTTGATGGACTTGGTAGTCAGCCCCAGCATTTT,CASSFDGLGSQPQHF
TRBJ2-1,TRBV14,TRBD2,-,TGTGCCAGCAGCCAAGTCGGGAGGACCTACAATGAGCAGTTCTTC,CASSQVGRTYNEQFF
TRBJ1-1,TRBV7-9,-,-,TGTGCCAGCAGCCGAGGGGGGACTGAAGCTTTCTTT,CASSRGGTEAFF
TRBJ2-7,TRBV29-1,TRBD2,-,TGCAGCGTTGAGGCCGGGGGGACTTCGCCCGTGGAGCAGTACTTC,CSVEAGGTSPVEQYF
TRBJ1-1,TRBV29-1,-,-,TGCAGCGCCAGACTACAGGGCGTTGGCACTGAAGCTTTCTTT,CSARLQGVGTEAFF
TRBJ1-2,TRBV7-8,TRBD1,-,TGTGCCAGCAGCCGACAGGGTAGAGTAGGCTACACCTTC,CASSRQGRVGYTF
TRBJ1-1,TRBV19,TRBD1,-,TGTGCCAGTAGTATAGATCTATGGGCGACAGGGGCTTACACTGAAGCTTTCTTT,CASSIDLWATGAYTEAFF